One and the same sample provided the 13 T cell receptor beta chains below, sequenced in a study of Graves' ophthalmopathy and Graves' hyperthyroidism. Investigators amplified TCR beta CDR3 regions from RNA transcripts. The first-round RT-PCR employed HTBI primers together with the Qiagen OneStep RT-PCR kit. A multiplex PCR was then performed as the second round. MiXCR was run by TCRdb on the multiplex PCR reads, yielding one entry per CDR3 protein. The table lists 200,000 to 250,000 distinct CDR3 sequences, roughly 21% of them singletons, with roughly 45% in the top ten. Sample: peripheral blood. The origin of the receptors is a woman in her forties or fifties with Graves' ophthalmopathy.

This clonotype was seen ten or more times. CDR3 residues: CASSSGGHEQYF. CDR3 nucleotide sequence: TGTGCCAGCAGTTCAGGTGGCCACGAGCAGTACTTC. This rearrangement joins TRBV28 to TRBJ2-7; D is unclear. V gave up 4 bases and J gave up 5 bases, with 9 bases separating them. Germline V CDR1 and CDR2: MDHEN, SYDVKM. The CDR3 totals 12 residues. Together with reference TRBV28 and TRBJ2-7, the CDR3 gives the full variable domain: DVKVTQSSRYLVKRTGEKVFLECVQDMDHENMFWYRQDPGLGLRLIYFSYDVKMKEKGDIPEGYSVSREKKERFSLILESASTNQTSMYLCASSSGGHEQYFGPGTRLTVT.

The chain combines TRBV7-8 with TRBJ1-2, with D possibly being TRBD1 (5 bases). CDR1 and CDR2 (germline): SGHVS, FQNEAQ. The ends were cut back, 5 bases at V and 8 bases at J, with 18 bases in the middle. CDR3 length: 14 amino acids. The CDR3 DNA sequence: TGTGCCAGCAGCCCGGGACCTACCGCTTCGGGCTACACCTTC. Amino acid sequence: CASSPGPTASGYTF.

This clonotype appeared many times. The chain combines TRBV7-2 with TRBJ2-7; 10 bases are a match to TRBD2. The CDR3 consists of 15 residues. V lost 6 bases to trimming and J lost 3 bases; unmatched junction nucleotides: 8. Germline values: CDR1 SGHTA, CDR2 FQGNSA. CDR3 protein: CASRPRTSGGYEQYF. The DNA of the CDR3 is TGTGCCAGCAGACCAAGGACTAGCGGAGGCTACGAGCAGTACTTC.

This clonotype occurred many times. The chain combines TRBV19 with TRBJ2-5; D unresolved. The CDR3 loop spans 14 amino acids. Trimming cost V 4 bases and J 5 bases, with 14 bases left between them. CDR1 LNHDA and CDR2 SQIVND come from the germline V gene (reference sequence). Here the CDR3 DNA reads TGTGCCAGTAGTACGACCCTTCGAGCCGAGACCCAGTACTTC. Translated: CASSTTLRAETQYF.

Only a few counts were recorded for this clonotype. This chain links TRBV3-1 with TRBJ2-5; D is unclear. CDR3 length: 13 amino acids. The V gene lost 2 bases and the J gene lost 9 bases, with 13 bases spanning the gap. CDR1 is LGHDT, CDR2 YNNKEL, per germline (reference sequence). DNA of the CDR3: TGTGCCAGCAGCCAACTGGAGTTTATGGCCCAGTACTTC. This sequence encodes CASSQLEFMAQYF.

This clonotype showed up many times. The chain combines TRBV7-2 with TRBJ1-1, with 8 bases fitting TRBD1. CDR3 length: 14 residues. V lost 5 bases and J lost 6; bases outside the gene matches: 8. Germline assignment: CDR1 SGHTA and CDR2 FQGNSA. The CDR3 DNA is TGTGCCAGCAGCCTCTTCGACAGGGGCGCTGAAGCTTTCTTT. Protein: CASSLFDRGAEAFF.

Only a few counts were recorded for this clonotype. The V and J genes are TRBV3-1 and TRBJ1-1, with 9 positions matching TRBD1. Trimming cost V 3 bases and J 8 bases; bases outside gene matches: 7. CDR3 length equals 14 residues. The germline gives CDR1 LGHDT, CDR2 YNNKEL (reference sequence). CDR3 sequence (DNA): TGTGCCAGCAGCCACACAGGGGGCGGCGAGGAAGCTTTCTTT. It codes for CASSHTGGGEEAFF.

This clonotype has at least ten counts. The chain couples TRBV12-3 or TRBV12-4 to TRBJ2-7; maybe TRBD2 (6 bases). Trimming removed 7 bases at V and 1 base at J, with 17 bases between. This CDR3 is built from 15 residues. The CDR3 DNA follows: TGTGCCAGCAACTCCCCCGCGGAGGGTTCCTACGAGCAGTACTTC. It is translated as CASNSPAEGSYEQYF.

This clonotype was seen at least ten times. This sequence joins TRBV5-1 and TRBJ2-5, with 7 nucleotides matching TRBD2. The CDR3 is 15 residues long. Germline V gene data show CDR1 as SGHRS and CDR2 as YFSETQ. V was pared by 0 bases and J by 5 bases, with 7 bases of the junction left unmatched. The CDR3 reads CASSLGWEGMETQYF. Here the CDR3 DNA reads TGCGCCAGCAGCTTGGGGTGGGAGGGCATGGAGACCCAGTACTTC.

This clonotype came up many times. The J gene is TRBJ2-7, the V gene TRBV5-1; D is tentatively TRBD1 or TRBD2 (7 bases each). Germline assignment: CDR1 SGHRS and CDR2 YFSETQ. CDR3 length equals 15 residues. Between the trimmed V and J ends, which lost 2 bases and 6 bases, there was a span of 18 bases. The CDR3 region is CASSLGAGRQGEQYF. CDR3 DNA: TGCGCCAGCAGCTTAGGAGCGGGAAGACAGGGCGAGCAGTACTTC.

This clonotype was picked up a small number of times. The chain employs TRBV7-2 and TRBJ2-5, with 10 bases aligning to TRBD2. This CDR3 region has 15 residues. With 3 bases clipped from V and 2 bases from J, the junction kept 3 bases outside the gene matches. The germline CDR1 and CDR2 sequences are SGHTA and FQGNSA. The CDR3 is CASSFLAGEQETQYF. CDR3 DNA sequence: TGTGCCAGCAGCTTTCTAGCGGGAGAACAAGAGACCCAGTACTTC.

In DNA, the CDR3 is TGTGCCAGCAGGGCCTTTGGGGGAGGCAATCAGCCCCAGCATTTT. It codes for CASRAFGGGNQPQHF. The chain uses TRBV6-2 or TRBV6-3 and TRBJ1-5, with D possibly being TRBD1 (5 bases). Looked up from germline, CDR1 is MNHEY and CDR2 is SVGEGT. The CDR3 covers 15 residues. Deletions cut 6 bases from V and 2 bases from J, with 14 bases between.

The table lists this clonotype with many counts. The V gene is TRBV12-3 or TRBV12-4, the J gene TRBJ1-2, with TRBD1 matching over 7 bases. The CDR3 covers 13 residues. Trimming cost V 7 bases and J 3 bases; bases outside gene matches: 5. Here the CDR3 DNA reads TGTGCCAGCACCACCGGGACAGACTATGGCTACACCTTC. Protein product: CASTTGTDYGYTF.